The 29 T cell receptor beta chains below come from one sample, sequenced in a study of T-cell memory formation after mild COVID-19. TCRdb called the 5' RACE reads again in MiXCR, with one record for every CDR3 protein. Of some 150,000 distinct CDR3 sequences detected, about 19% appear once; the ten largest clones hold about 2.1%. The sequencing sample was made of PBMCs or a T cell subset sorted from them (not recorded which). These receptor sequences come from an adult woman who had mild COVID-19 (a few samples of this study predate the infection). Cell type and time point are not known.

This chain joins TRBV2 and TRBJ2-3, with TRBD2 identical over 7 bases. Germline assignment: CDR1 SNHLY and CDR2 FYNNEI. Trimming removed 6 bases from V and 0 bases from J; junction bases left unmatched: 6. The CDR3 has 15 residues. CDR3 sequence: CASSERGWSTDTQYF. CDR3 DNA: TGTGCCAGCAGCGAGCGGGGTTGGAGCACAGATACGCAGTATTTT. The complete variable domain, with remaining parts taken from reference TRBV2 and TRBJ2-3, reads EPEVTQTPSHQVTQMGQEVILRCVPISNHLYFYWYRQILGQKVEFLVSFYNNEISEKSEIFDDQFSVERPDGSNFTLKIRSTKLEDSAMYFCASSERGWSTDTQYFGPGTRLTVL.

This chain links TRBV11-2 with TRBJ2-1, with 9 bases matching TRBD2. This CDR3 is 15 amino acids long. Germline CDR1 is SGHAT and CDR2 is FQNNGV. The trim removed 1 base at V and 7 bases at J, leaving 5 bases unmatched. The CDR3 sequence: CASSLVAGVGNEQFF. The CDR3 DNA sequence: TGTGCCAGCAGCTTAGTAGCGGGAGTTGGTAATGAGCAGTTCTTC. The full variable domain, rest sourced from reference TRBV11-2 and TRBJ2-1, is EAGVAQSPRYKIIEKRQSVAFWCNPISGHATLYWYQQILGQGPKLLIQFQNNGVVDDSQLPKDRFSAERLKGVDSTLKIQPAKLEDSAVYLCASSLVAGVGNEQFFGPGTRLTVL.

The chain links TRBV19 to TRBJ2-1; the match to TRBD2 covers 14 bases. Germline lookup yields CDR1 LNHDA and CDR2 SQIVND (reference sequence). This CDR3 has 14 amino acids. The J segment lost 14 bases and the V segment lost 3 bases, leaving 6 bases of the junction unmatched. The DNA for the CDR3 is TGTGCCAGTAGTATGGGGACTAGCGGGGGCCCGGAGTTCTTC. This sequence encodes CASSMGTSGGPEFF. The full variable domain, completed using reference TRBV19 and TRBJ2-1, is DGGITQSPKYLFRKEGQNVTLSCEQNLNHDAMYWYRQDPGQGLRLIYYSQIVNDFQKGDIAEGYSVSREKKESFPLTVTSAQKNPTAFYLCASSMGTSGGPEFFGPGTRLTVL.

V usage is TRBV12-3 or TRBV12-4 and J usage is TRBJ2-7; D is possibly TRBD1 (5 bases). The V end was cut by 2 bases, the J end by 1 base, with 12 bases between. The CDR3 totals 15 residues. As DNA, the CDR3 is TGTGCCAGCAGTTTAAGGGGCTCCTCTTCCTACGAGCAGTACTTC. Translating it yields CASSLRGSSSYEQYF.

This clonotype showed up just a few times. V and J are TRBV12-3 or TRBV12-4 and TRBJ2-7; no clear D. CDR3 length: 14 residues. Trimming removed 6 bases at V and 3 bases at J, with 15 bases between. CDR3 amino acids: CASSPPDRYYEQYF. CDR3 coding DNA: TGTGCCAGCAGCCCGCCGGACCGATACTACGAGCAGTACTTC.

In its sample, this clonotype was seen a few times. The chain has TRBV3-1 and TRBJ2-2; no firm D call. Germline values: CDR1 LGHDT, CDR2 YNNKEL (reference sequence). Trimming removed 1 base from V and 7 bases from J, with 7 bases in between. There are 13 residues in the CDR3. CDR3: CASSQGAVGELFF. The CDR3 DNA reads TGTGCCAGCAGCCAAGGAGCTGTCGGGGAGCTGTTTTTT.

The sample holds a few counts of this clonotype. This rearrangement joins TRBV11-2 to TRBJ2-7, with D possibly being TRBD2 (7 bases). V dropped 4 bases and J dropped 6 bases, with 19 bases sitting between them. This CDR3 has 15 residues. Germline CDR1 and CDR2: SGHAT and FQNNGV. Here the CDR3 DNA reads TGTGCCAGCAGCTCCGGGGGGCAGTTCGGCCCCGAGCAGTACTTC. Translated, it gives CASSSGGQFGPEQYF.

The chain carries TRBV6-6 and TRBJ2-7; 10 nucleotides match TRBD1. This CDR3 has 16 residues. From germline, CDR1 is MNHNY and CDR2 SVGAGI (reference sequence). V gave up 10 bases and J gave up 2 bases; unmatched junction bases: 14. The DNA of the CDR3 is TGTGCCACCAGCACGGTAGACAGGGGGCGCCCCTACGAGCAGTACTTC. It is translated as CATSTVDRGRPYEQYF.

In this sample, this clonotype turned up many times. The CDR3 region is CAISERGARDTQYF. The CDR3 DNA follows: TGTGCCATCAGTGAGAGGGGGGCGCGCGATACGCAGTATTTT. V and J are TRBV10-3 and TRBJ2-3; tentatively, D is TRBD1 or TRBD2 (6 bases each). The CDR3 has 14 residues. The V gene lost 2 bases and the J gene lost 6 bases, with 12 bases spanning the gap. Germline loops: CDR1 ENHRY, CDR2 SYGVKD.

The chain uses TRBV11-3 and TRBJ1-1; D is possibly TRBD1 (6 bases). CDR1 is SGHNT and CDR2 is YENEEA in the germline V gene. The V gene lost 2 bases and the J gene lost 3 bases, with 7 bases spanning the gap. CDR3 length: 13 residues. CDR3 protein: CASSLRGDTEAFF. The CDR3 DNA reads TGTGCCAGCAGCTTAAGGGGGGACACTGAAGCTTTCTTT.

This chain joins TRBV11-1 and TRBJ2-7, with D possibly TRBD1 on 6 matching bases. Between the trimmed V and J ends, which lost 5 bases and 5 bases, there was a span of 28 bases. In germline, CDR1 is SGHAT, CDR2 FQDESV (reference sequence). The CDR3 contains 18 residues. The CDR3 sequence is CASSARSPLQGWGHEQYF. The DNA of the CDR3 is TGTGCCAGCAGCGCGAGATCGCCCCTACAGGGTTGGGGCCACGAGCAGTACTTC.

This clonotype was observed a few times. The chain links TRBV10-3 to TRBJ2-7; 7 bases are shared with TRBD1. The CDR3 has 14 amino acids. The germline CDR1 and CDR2 sequences are ENHRY and SYGVKD. The J segment lost 1 base and the V segment lost 4 bases, leaving 4 bases of the junction unmatched. The DNA for the CDR3 is TGTGCCATCAGTGTAGGGGACAGATCCTACGAGCAGTACTTC. Translating it yields CAISVGDRSYEQYF.

This clonotype was counted only a few times. The chain joins TRBV6-6 to TRBJ2-7, with D perhaps matching TRBD1 or TRBD2 (5 bases each). Trimming removed 10 bases at V and 5 bases at J, with 24 bases between. The CDR3 totals 15 residues. Germline CDR1 is MNHNY and CDR2 is SVGAGI (reference sequence). The CDR3 protein is CAITPGRYMKNEQYF. For the CDR3, the DNA is TGTGCCATCACCCCGGGACGGTACATGAAGAACGAGCAGTACTTC.

This clonotype was counted a few times. The chain is built from TRBV24-1 and TRBJ2-5; D is undetermined. The CDR3 is made up of 15 amino acids. V lost 4 bases and J 5 bases, leaving 16 bases between the germline ends. Germline loops: CDR1 KGHDR, CDR2 SFDVKD. The CDR3 nucleotides are TGTGCCACCAGTGACTCCTACTTTGCCGAGGAGACCCAGTACTTC. Amino acids: CATSDSYFAEETQYF.

This sequence joins TRBV18 and TRBJ2-5; D gene uncertain. The germline V gene encodes CDR1 KGHSH and CDR2 LQKENI. This CDR3 region has 13 residues. Trimming shortened V by 3 bases and J by 5 bases, and 10 bases separated the two germline ends. CDR3 sequence (DNA): TGTGCCAGCTCACCGTCCTCGGAGGAGACCCAGTACTTC. Protein: CASSPSSEETQYF.

This clonotype was picked up a small number of times. This rearrangement joins TRBV30 to TRBJ1-2; 8 bases are a match to TRBD1. This CDR3 has 15 amino acids. CDR1 GTSNPN and CDR2 SVGIG come from the germline V gene (reference sequence). Trimming cost V 5 bases and J 8 bases; bases outside gene matches: 16. CDR3 DNA sequence: TGTGCCTGGTATCCTCCGGGACAGGCTGTCAGGGGCTACACCTTC. Protein sequence: CAWYPPGQAVRGYTF.

The sample holds many counts of this clonotype. This rearrangement joins TRBV7-9 to TRBJ1-1, with no clear D. This CDR3 is built from 14 residues. Per germline, CDR1 SEHNR and CDR2 FQNEAQ (reference sequence). V was clipped by 5 bases and J by 0 bases, with 10 bases between them. The CDR3 DNA is TGTGCCAGCAGCCTCCGCGGGTTGAACACTGAAGCTTTCTTT. Its translation: CASSLRGLNTEAFF.

The chain uses TRBV4-2 and TRBJ1-5; TRBD1 matches 9 bases. V dropped 3 bases and J dropped 3; count of bases not matched to a gene: 3. Germline CDR1 LGHNA, CDR2 YNFKEQ. This CDR3 is 15 amino acids long. Here the CDR3 reads CASSQRTGDNQPQHF. CDR3 sequence (DNA): TGTGCCAGCAGCCAGCGGACAGGGGACAATCAGCCCCAGCATTTT.

This clonotype was observed a few times. The chain uses TRBV7-6 and TRBJ1-1; the match to TRBD1 covers 7 bases. This CDR3 region has 16 residues. Germline V CDR1 and CDR2: SGHVS, FNYEAQ. V lost 5 bases to trimming and J lost 2 bases; unmatched junction nucleotides: 11. This chain's CDR3 is CASSPQMAGGNTEAFF. The CDR3 nucleotides read TGTGCCAGCAGCCCCCAGATGGCAGGGGGTAACACTGAAGCTTTCTTT.

This clonotype was seen only a few times. The chain is built from TRBV5-1 and TRBJ2-7; a possible D gene is TRBD1 (6 bases). Trimming shortened V by 2 bases and J by 4 bases, and 13 bases separated the two germline ends. Per germline, CDR1 SGHRS and CDR2 YFSETQ. The CDR3 consists of 14 residues. CDR3 protein: CASSFRWQGYEQYF. CDR3 DNA sequence: TGCGCCAGCAGCTTTCGGTGGCAGGGGTACGAGCAGTACTTC.

This clonotype has just a few counts. The V and J genes are TRBV5-1 and TRBJ2-7; 10 bases are a match to TRBD2. V was pared by 4 bases and J by 2 bases, with 6 bases of the junction left unmatched. The V gene's germline CDR1 is SGHRS and CDR2 YFSETQ. The CDR3 is made up of 15 amino acids. CDR3 amino acids: CASSPPLAGAYEQYF. CDR3 bases: TGCGCCAGCAGCCCCCCCCTAGCGGGAGCCTACGAGCAGTACTTC.

V gene TRBV5-1 combines with J gene TRBJ1-1, with a weak D call TRBD1 (6 bases). The CDR3 contains 15 residues. The germline V gene has CDR1 SGHRS and CDR2 YFSETQ. The germline V and J ends were trimmed by 1 base and 1 base, with 11 bases remaining between them. This CDR3 reads CASSLTGSGNTEAFF. The CDR3 nucleotides are TGCGCCAGCAGCTTGACAGGGAGCGGGAACACTGAAGCTTTCTTT.

This rearrangement joins TRBV5-8 to TRBJ1-6, with 9 bases fitting TRBD1. Per germline, CDR1 SGHTS and CDR2 YDEGEE. The CDR3 is made up of 15 amino acids. The V and J ends lost 0 bases and 6 bases, in that order; junction bases with no gene match: 1. Here the CDR3 DNA reads TGTGCCAGCAGCTTGGCGACAGGGGGTAATTCACCCCTCCACTTT. Amino acid sequence: CASSLATGGNSPLHF.

This clonotype was counted between two and nine times. The rearrangement links TRBV6-2 or TRBV6-3 to TRBJ2-3, with 7 bases matching TRBD1. This CDR3 is 12 amino acids long. Germline V CDR1 and CDR2: MNHEY, SVGEGT. V lost 7 bases, J lost 7 bases, and 5 bases stayed unmatched. The CDR3 loop reads CASMDRSNTQYF. CDR3 in DNA: TGTGCCAGCATGGACAGGTCGAATACGCAGTATTTT.

This chain links TRBV12-3 or TRBV12-4 with TRBJ1-5; perhaps TRBD1 as D (5 bases). Trimming removed 8 bases at V and 1 base at J, with 21 bases between. CDR3 length: 17 residues. CDR3 nucleotides: TGTGCCAGCTCCATGCGGCGGGCGGGGGTCAGCAATCAGCCCCAGCATTTT. The encoded protein is CASSMRRAGVSNQPQHF.

The chain couples TRBV29-1 to TRBJ2-1, with D possibly called TRBD1 or TRBD2 (6 bases each). Per germline, CDR1 SQVTM and CDR2 ANQGSEA. Trimming took off 1 base at V and 9 bases at J, with 13 bases between the two ends. The CDR3 spans 13 residues. The CDR3 DNA reads TGCAGCGTTGAAGGACATCCGGGGGCTGAGCAGTTCTTC. It is translated as CSVEGHPGAEQFF.

The genes are TRBV5-5 and TRBJ2-7; D gene unclear. Trimming stripped 1 base from V and 0 bases from J, with 8 bases between. Germline V gene data show CDR1 as SGHKS and CDR2 as YYEKEE (reference sequence). The CDR3 spans 14 residues. Here the CDR3 DNA reads TGTGCCAGCAGCTTGATTCCAGTCTCCTACGAGCAGTACTTC. Its translation is CASSLIPVSYEQYF. Filled out from reference TRBV5-5 and TRBJ2-7, the complete variable domain reads DAGVTQSPTHLIKTRGQQVTLRCSPISGHKSVSWYQQVLGQGPQFIFQYYEKEERGRGNFPDRFSARQFPNYSSELNVNALLLGDSALYLCASSLIPVSYEQYFGPGTRLTVT.

V is TRBV7-2 and J is TRBJ2-5, with 11 bases matching TRBD2. CDR3 length equals 17 residues. V shed 5 bases and J 2 bases; nucleotides not matched to a gene: 10. Germline V gives CDR1 SGHTA, CDR2 FQGNSA. For the CDR3, the DNA is TGTGCCAGCAGCCGGGGACTAGCGGCTCCCTGGCAAGAGACCCAGTACTTC. Protein: CASSRGLAAPWQETQYF. Full variable domain (missing parts from reference TRBV7-2 and TRBJ2-5): GAGVSQSPSNKVTEKGKDVELRCDPISGHTALYWYRQSLGQGLEFLIYFQGNSAPDKSGLPSDRFSAERTGGSVSTLTIQRTQQEDSAVYLCASSRGLAAPWQETQYFGPGTRLLVL.

The chain links TRBV9 to TRBJ2-7; D is unresolved. V lost 2 bases, J lost 5 bases, and 14 bases lay in between. Germline lookup yields CDR1 SGDLS and CDR2 YYNGEE. This CDR3 comprises 14 residues. In DNA, the CDR3 is TGTGCCAGCAGCGTTTCCCCTAAGGTTCACGAGCAGTACTTC. Translating it yields CASSVSPKVHEQYF.